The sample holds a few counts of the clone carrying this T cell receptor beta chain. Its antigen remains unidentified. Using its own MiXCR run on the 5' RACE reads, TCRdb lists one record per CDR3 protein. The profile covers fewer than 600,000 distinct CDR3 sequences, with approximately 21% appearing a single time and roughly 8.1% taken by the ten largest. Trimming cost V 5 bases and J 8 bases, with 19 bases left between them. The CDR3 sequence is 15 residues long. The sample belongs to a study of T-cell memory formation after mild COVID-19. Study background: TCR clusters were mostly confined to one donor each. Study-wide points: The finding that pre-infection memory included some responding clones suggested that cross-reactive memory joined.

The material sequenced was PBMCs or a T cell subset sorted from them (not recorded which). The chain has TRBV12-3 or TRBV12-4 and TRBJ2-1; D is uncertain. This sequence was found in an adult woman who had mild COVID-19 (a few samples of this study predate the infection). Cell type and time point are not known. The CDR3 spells CASSHRRPQSDEQFF. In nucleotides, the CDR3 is TGTGCCAGCAGTCACCGCCGACCCCAGAGCGATGAGCAGTTCTTC.